These T cell receptor beta chains were read from a single sample in a study of OX40 agonist ivuxolimab in advanced cancers. Measured with immunoSEQ multiplex PCR; TCRdb has only the in-frame clones, and not every one. The data contain about 86,000 clones, 91% of them seen just once; the ten biggest clones take up about 8.5%. The sequenced sample was CD4+ or CD8+ T cells sorted from blood, obtained in a trial of the OX40 agonist ivuxolimab. The receptors here all came from an adult with an advanced solid tumor such as melanoma, head and neck, liver or kidney cancer. Each CDR3 is given with its conserved first and last residue. D genes are given only for firm matches.

TRBJ2-6,TRBV27,-,TGTGCCAGCAGGGAAACTGGGGCCAACGTCCTGACTTTC,CASRETGANVLTF
TRBJ1-5,TRBV6-1,-,TGTGCCAGCAGTGAACTTCCGCCCCAGCATTTT,CASSELPPQHF
TRBJ2-3,TRBV9,TRBD2,TGTGCCAGCAGCGTAGGAACTAGCGGGAGACGAACAGATACGCAGTATTTT,CASSVGTSGRRTDTQYF
TRBJ1-5,TRBV7-9,-,TGTGCCAGCAGCCTTACAGGCGGCAATCAGCCCCAGCATTTT,CASSLTGGNQPQHF
TRBJ2-3,TRBV7-9,-,TGTGCCAGCAGCTTAGCTTACGGGGGCCACACCACAGATACGCAGTATTTT,CASSLAYGGHTTDTQYF
TRBJ1-2,TRBV10-1,-,TGCGCCAGCAGCCAGATTCGGAAGGGTAACTATGGCTACACCTTC,CASSQIRKGNYGYTF
TRBJ1-2,TRBV18,-,TGTGCCAGCTCACTTCGGGAATCGCTTGGGGGCTACACCTTC,CASSLRESLGGYTF
TRBJ2-2,TRBV9,TRBD2,TGTGCCAGCAGCGTTTCTAGCGGGAGTATGGCCGGGGAGCTGTTTTTT,CASSVSSGSMAGELFF
TRBJ1-3,TRBV6-5,-,TGTGCCAGCAGCCCCTGGACTGGAAACACCATATATTTT,CASSPWTGNTIYF
TRBJ2-2,TRBV27,TRBD1,TGTGCCAGCAGAAGGGGACAGCCGAGGAACACCGGGGAGCTGTTTTTT,CASRRGQPRNTGELFF
TRBJ2-7,TRBV5-4,TRBD2,TGTGCCAGCAGCCTTAAACTAGCGGCGGACTACGAGCAGTACTTC,CASSLKLAADYEQYF
TRBJ1-5,TRBV4-1,-,TGCGCCAGCAGCCAAGGCAGTCAGCCCCAGCATTTT,CASSQGSQPQHF
TRBJ2-5,TRBV9,-,TGTGCCAGCAGCGCCGGTGGGACGGGGAAAGAGACCCAGTACTTC,CASSAGGTGKETQYF
TRBJ2-5,TRBV6-6,-,TGTGCCAGCAGCGGACTGGGGGAAGGGGCCCAGTACTTC,CASSGLGEGAQYF
TRBJ2-7,TRBV7-3,TRBD2,TGTGCCAGCAGCTTAGAGCCTAGCGGGACCTACGAGCAGTACTTC,CASSLEPSGTYEQYF